This TCR beta chain came from a study of Tregs in tolerant kidney transplant recipients. About the research overall: A roughly 3-day belatacept mixed lymphocyte reaction, sometimes plus 5-day graft donor restimulation, preceded CD4+CD25+CD127- sorting. Sorting used antibodies to exclude donor cells.

The table came from immunoSEQ multiplex PCR; TCRdb's copy has only in-frame clones and leaves some out. The sample has 15,000 to 20,000 clones; more than 60% are singletons. The study, taken as a whole, reports: Activated donor B cell expansion appeared to reveal the most relevant donor-specific TCRbeta repertoire. Few patients were studied, so findings need validation in larger groups.

V dropped 1 base and J dropped 7 bases, with 8 bases sitting between them. The germline gives CDR1 LNHNV, CDR2 YYDKDF (reference sequence). This CDR3 is 13 amino acids long. On this clone: Its specificity is unknown.

The rearrangement joins TRBV15 to TRBJ1-5; D gene ambiguous. The sequenced material came from Tregs from blood cultured with allogeneic cells. The receptor was isolated from a human donor in good health. The CDR3 DNA sequence: TGTGCCACCAGCAGAGGATTGTTGCAGCCCCAGCATTTT. Translated: CATSRGLLQPQHF.